This TCR beta chain was sequenced during a study of identical twins. With V trimmed by 4 bases and J by 1 base, 15 bases remained unmatched. Germline CDR1 and CDR2: SGHRS and YFSETQ. This CDR3 region has 18 residues. Many counts were recorded for this clonotype. Its antigen is as yet unknown. Through template switching, a universal primer site was introduced, and the cDNA contained unique molecular identifiers. MiXCR, applied by TCRdb to the 5' RACE reads, yields one record per CDR3 protein. Among approximately 670,000 distinct CDR3 sequences listed, over 5% were seen once. Study-level points and caveats: A lower insertion count was a feature of abundant cord blood beta clonotypes, with no such feature in memory repertoires. Out-of-frame beta sequences exhibited a weaker degree of excess twin sharing. Among monozygotic twins, out-of-frame TCR alpha sharing exceeded what models predicted.

The sequence was obtained from a man aged 18-30 years in good health. V gene TRBV5-1 combines with J gene TRBJ1-1; 8 bases line up with TRBD1. Specimen: naive T cells sorted from blood. The CDR3 nucleotides are TGCGCCAGCAGCCCGCTTGGACAGGGAAGGAGCGAGAACACTGAAGCTTTCTTT. Its protein is CASSPLGQGRSENTEAFF.